Listed below are T cell receptor beta chains from one sample, sequenced in a study of CD8 T cells in ankylosing spondylitis. TCRdb itself ran the 5' RACE reads through MiXCR, one entry per CDR3 protein. The table includes about 220,000 distinct CDR3 sequences, 18% detected once. Sequenced sample: blood, either unsorted or a sorted T cell fraction (not recorded which). All receptors derive from a male donor with ankylosing spondylitis. Each CDR3 is given with its conserved first and last residue. A D gene is named only where the DNA matches it firmly. Clone sizes are given selectively: once, few, many, or a class where the clone is expanded.

TRBD1,few,TRBJ2-2,TRBV2,TGTGCCAGCCTTAGGACAGGGTCGAACACCGGGGAGCTGTTTTTT,CASLRTGSNTGELFF
-,many,TRBJ1-1,TRBV5-5,TGTGCCAGCAGCTTCGGTCTAAACACTGAAGCTTTCTTT,CASSFGLNTEAFF
-,-,TRBJ1-1,TRBV4-3,TGCGCCAGCAGCCAAGACGAGGGCACTGAAGCTTTCTTT,CASSQDEGTEAFF
-,-,TRBJ2-7,TRBV30,TGTGCCTGGAGTCTGGCGGGCGCTACTCACGAGCAGTACTTC,CAWSLAGATHEQYF
-,few,TRBJ1-2,TRBV29-1,TGCAGCGTTGAATGGGAAAGGGTCCATGGCTACACCTTC,CSVEWERVHGYTF
TRBD2,few,TRBJ2-1,TRBV5-6,TGTGCCAGCAGCTCGCCCGGGACTAGCGGGAGGGTCTACAATGAGCAGTTCTTC,CASSSPGTSGRVYNEQFF
-,-,TRBJ1-1,TRBV5-5,TGTGCCAGCAGCCCGAATGGGGGGTTGAAAGCTTTCTTT,CASSPNGGLKAFF
TRBD2,-,TRBJ2-5,TRBV11-2,TGTGCCAGCAGCTGGGGCGGGAGGACCCAAGAGACCCAGTACTTC,CASSWGGRTQETQYF
-,-,TRBJ2-1,TRBV12-3/TRBV12-4,TGTGCCAGCAGTTTATCCGCCCCGGCTGATGGCTCCTACAATGAGCAGTTCTTC,CASSLSAPADGSYNEQFF
TRBD1,many,TRBJ2-1,TRBV20-1,TGCAGTGCTAGAGACCCGGACAGGGAAAGTAGGAATGAGCAGTTCTTC,CSARDPDRESRNEQFF
-,few,TRBJ2-7,TRBV29-1,TGCAGCGTTGAGGAGGGGAGCGAGCAGTACTTC,CSVEEGSEQYF
TRBD2,-,TRBJ2-3,TRBV27,TGTGCCAGCAGTGCCAGCGGGATAGCCACAGATACGCAGTATTTT,CASSASGIATDTQYF
-,-,TRBJ2-3,TRBV30,TGTGCCTGGAGTCAAGGGCAGGGTACAGATACGCAGTATTTT,CAWSQGQGTDTQYF
-,few,TRBJ2-5,TRBV24-1,TGTGCCACCAGGGGGCTAACAGGCAAAGAGACCCAGTACTTC,CATRGLTGKETQYF
-,-,TRBJ2-1,TRBV20-1,TGCTGTTCTTTAGGCCCCCTTTCAGGGGTCTCCTACAATGAGCAGTTCTTC,CCSLGPLSGVSYNEQFF